This T cell receptor (beta chain) was obtained from a study of vaccination effects on CD4 cells after COVID-19. The study, taken as a whole, reports: Within healthy vaccinees, only 1 of 255 vaccine-induced clones displayed cross-reactivity with common cold coronaviruses. Clones induced by infection and by vaccine showed marked clonal contraction late after vaccination.

The assay was immunoSEQ multiplex PCR, and TCRdb's table has in-frame clones only and misses some. The sample includes more than 60,000 clones, about 67% of them seen just once. Comment on this clone: Its antigen is still unknown.

Before any sequencing was done, the ViraFEST assay used viral peptide pools to expand antigen-specific CD4+ T cells. The culture ran for roughly ten days before CD4+ T cells were isolated. Participants were given two doses of BNT162b2 or mRNA-1273 vaccine. Days 3 and 7 were when half the medium was replaced with IL-2 medium. Sequences were derived from CD4+ T cells from PBMCs cultured with HCoV-229E spike peptides, sampled after COVID-19 vaccination. The sequence derives from a human donor who received a COVID-19 vaccine.

In DNA, the CDR3 is TGTGCCAGCAGCTTAACTAGCGGGGGCCTCAATGAGCAGTTCTTC. Residues: CASSLTSGGLNEQFF. The rearrangement links TRBV7-3 to TRBJ2-1; 9 bases agree with TRBD2. Germline lookup yields CDR1 SGHTA and CDR2 FQGTGA. The length of the CDR3 is 15 residues. V shed 0 bases, J shed 6 bases, and the junction held 3 bases outside the gene matches.